The present T cell receptor beta chain was sequenced within a study of cytomegalovirus exposure and HLA in healthy donors. Study summary: Out of 398 genotyped donors, 81% belonged to the Caucasian-associated ancestry cluster. Study results and caveats: The listing of roughly 160 TCR beta chains classed them as cytomegalovirus-associated.

It was with 60 Vbeta and 13 Jbeta primers that the PCR ran. Libraries were prepared by immunoSEQ multiplex PCR; TCRdb keeps only in-frame clonotypes and omits some of them. The table includes 150,000 to 200,000 clones, approximately 71% detected once. In regard to this clone: Antigen specificity is unknown.

The sample taken for sequencing was PBMCs. The TCR originated in a male donor in good health and CMV-seronegative.

The DNA of the CDR3 is TGTGCCAGCAGAGGGACTAGCTGGAACGAGCAGTACTTC. It translates to CASRGTSWNEQYF. V and J are TRBV6-1 and TRBJ2-7; 9 nucleotides match TRBD2. The germline V gene encodes CDR1 MNHNS and CDR2 SASEGT. V shed 6 bases, J shed 5 bases, and the junction held 5 bases outside the gene matches. This CDR3 region has 13 residues.